The rows below give T cell receptor beta chains drawn from one sample of a study of blood T cell repertoires in COVID-19. TCRdb's copy holds only in-frame clones and misses some; the assay was immunoSEQ multiplex PCR. This table holds about 91,000 clones, approximately 86% found once. Sequenced input: peripheral blood. All receptors derive from a woman aged 70-85 years with acute or convalescent COVID-19. Each CDR3 is given with its conserved first and last residue. D genes are given only for firm matches.

TGTGCCATCAGTGAGTCGTGGGGCTCGGAGTCTTTCTTT	CAISESWGSESFF	TRBJ1-1	NA	TRBV10-3
TGTGCCAGCAGCCCGAGGGGGCAGGGGGCATTACCGTACGAGCAGTACTTC	CASSPRGQGALPYEQYF	TRBJ2-7	TRBD1	TRBV9
TGTGCCAGCAGCCCAAAACTCAGGGTCGGCACTGAAGCTTTCTTT	CASSPKLRVGTEAFF	TRBJ1-1	NA	TRBV7-9
TGTGCCAGCAGTACTTCCGGGACAGAAAGGCTTACGCAGTATTTT	CASSTSGTERLTQYF	TRBJ2-3	TRBD1	TRBV9
TGTGCCAGCAGTTCCCGTCTCTACGAGCAGTACTTC	CASSSRLYEQYF	TRBJ2-7	NA	TRBV12-3/TRBV12-4
TGTGCCAGCAGCCAGAGACAGGGGGCCTACGAGCAGTACTTC	CASSQRQGAYEQYF	TRBJ2-7	TRBD1	TRBV3-1/TRBV3-2
TGTGCCTGGAGTGAAGACAGGGTGGAGACCCAGTACTTC	CAWSEDRVETQYF	TRBJ2-5	TRBD1	TRBV30
TGTGCCTGGAGTACCACGGGGGGCCGGGAGACCCAGTACTTC	CAWSTTGGRETQYF	TRBJ2-5	NA	TRBV30
TGTGCCAGCAGCTTAGATCGGGACAGGGGCTACGAGCAGTACTTC	CASSLDRDRGYEQYF	TRBJ2-7	TRBD1	TRBV11-2
TGCGCCAGCAGTGAGGGACATATCTACGAGCAGTACTTC	CASSEGHIYEQYF	TRBJ2-7	NA	TRBV10-2
TGTGCCAGCAGCCCCCTTCGAATCACAGGGGTCAATGAGCAGTTCTTC	CASSPLRITGVNEQFF	TRBJ2-1	TRBD1	TRBV7-2